Below, 5 T cell receptor beta chains from the same sample are listed, as sequenced in a study of blood T cell repertoires in COVID-19. Libraries were prepared by immunoSEQ multiplex PCR; TCRdb keeps only in-frame clonotypes and omits some of them. The repertoire has 90,000 to 100,000 clones, 75% to 90% of them found once; the top ten carry 35% to 40%. The specimen sequenced was peripheral blood. The receptor set was obtained from a man of 80 years or more with acute or convalescent COVID-19.

V gene TRBV28 combines with J gene TRBJ1-1; 8 bases align to TRBD1. The CDR3 has 16 residues. Germline V gene sequence: CDR1 MDHEN, CDR2 SYDVKM. V lost 7 bases to trimming and J lost 4 bases; unmatched junction nucleotides: 14. The CDR3 sequence: CASNLRVLQGGTEAFF. The CDR3 nucleotides are TGTGCCAGCAATCTTCGGGTGTTACAGGGGGGCACTGAAGCTTTCTTT.

This chain joins TRBV24-1 and TRBJ2-1, with 9 bases aligning to TRBD2. V lost 3 bases and J lost 8; bases outside the gene matches: 7. This CDR3 comprises 15 residues. Germline-derived CDR1 and CDR2 are KGHDR and SFDVKD. CDR3 amino acids: CATSDRAGGFYEQFF. The CDR3 nucleotides read TGTGCCACCAGTGATCGAGCGGGAGGTTTTTATGAGCAGTTCTTC.

V gene TRBV11-2 combines with J gene TRBJ2-7; 11 nucleotides line up with TRBD2. Germline loops: CDR1 SGHAT, CDR2 FQNNGV. The CDR3 totals 12 residues. The CDR3 bases are TGTGCTACTAGCGGGAGCGTCAACGAGCAGTACTTC. Protein: CATSGSVNEQYF.

This chain joins TRBV28 and TRBJ1-1, with D hard to call. Germline-derived CDR1 and CDR2 are MDHEN and SYDVKM. The CDR3 length is 14 residues. Trimming shortened V by 6 bases and J by 2 bases, and 13 bases separated the two germline ends. In nucleotides, the CDR3 is TGTGCCAGCAGCCTTGGAGGATTTAACACTGAAGCTTTCTTT. Translated, it gives CASSLGGFNTEAFF.

This rearrangement joins TRBV5-1 to TRBJ2-1; 15 nucleotides match TRBD2. Germline values: CDR1 SGHRS, CDR2 YFSETQ. The CDR3 runs to 16 residues. The ends lost 0 bases at V and 6 bases at J; junction bases unmatched: 1. The CDR3 nucleotides read TGCGCCAGCAGCTTGGGGACTAGCGGGAGGGTCAATGAGCAGTTCTTC. It is translated as CASSLGTSGRVNEQFF.